Listed here are 15 T cell receptor beta chains from one sample, sequenced in a study of blood T cell repertoires in COVID-19. Assay: immunoSEQ multiplex PCR; the TCRdb copy retains only in-frame clones and omits some. The table lists about 100,000 clones, about 88% of them singletons. Source material: peripheral blood. Receptors were obtained from a man older than 75 with acute or convalescent COVID-19.

The rearrangement links TRBV5-6 to TRBJ1-4; TRBD1 matches at 10 bases. The V gene end was trimmed by 3 bases and the J gene end by 11 bases; junction bases not matched to a gene: 13. Germline V lookup: CDR1 SGHDT, CDR2 YYEEEE. This CDR3 comprises 16 residues. The CDR3, as DNA: TGTGCCAGCAGCTCACTTTCTGGGACAGGGGAGGAGAAACTGTTTTTT. This gives the protein CASSSLSGTGEEKLFF.

The rearrangement joins TRBV11-1 to TRBJ2-5; the D gene is possibly TRBD1 (6 bases). There are 14 residues in the CDR3. V lost 5 bases and J 0 bases, leaving 10 bases between the germline ends. CDR1 and CDR2 from the germline V gene are SGHAT and FQDESV (reference sequence). The CDR3 region has the DNA TGTGCCAGCAGCCGCAGGGGCAACCAAGAGACCCAGTACTTC. This codes for CASSRRGNQETQYF.

With regard to this clone: One junction end does not reproduce the germline sequence, and a read error may be involved. This chain joins TRBV19 and TRBJ2-2, with 9 bases that match TRBD1. The CDR3 runs 18 residues. CDR1 and CDR2 (germline): LNHDA, SQIVND (reference sequence). This CDR3 reads CASSILTGGTTNTEELFF. In DNA, the CDR3 is TGTGCCAGTAGTATTTTGACAGGGGGGACTACGAACACCGAGGAGCTGTTTTTT.

This clone has more than one count but fewer than ten. The V call is TRBV7-2, the J call TRBJ2-7; TRBD2 agrees at 7 bases. The length of the CDR3 is 13 residues. The trim removed 5 bases at V and 5 bases at J, leaving 6 bases unmatched. Per germline, CDR1 SGHTA and CDR2 FQGNSA. This CDR3 reads CASSDQRGDEQYF. The DNA for the CDR3 is TGTGCCAGCAGCGACCAGCGGGGTGACGAGCAGTACTTC.

The chain has TRBV18 and TRBJ1-1; D ambiguous. Looked up from germline, CDR1 is KGHSH and CDR2 is LQKENI. This CDR3 has 13 residues. Trimming pared 0 bases from V and 1 base from J, leaving 3 bases between. The CDR3 sequence is CASSPPANTEAFF. The CDR3 region has the DNA TGTGCCAGCTCACCACCAGCGAACACTGAAGCTTTCTTT.

The chain carries TRBV30 and TRBJ1-5; D is perhaps TRBD1 (5 bases). Per germline, CDR1 GTSNPN and CDR2 SVGIG (reference sequence). This CDR3 spans 14 amino acids. V was trimmed by 5 bases and J by 6 bases, leaving 17 bases between them. For the CDR3, the DNA is TGTGCCTGGTCTGCAGGCAGGGTTTTTCAGCCCCAGCATTTT. Its translation is CAWSAGRVFQPQHF.

This chain links TRBV6-2 or TRBV6-3 with TRBJ1-1, with D perhaps matching TRBD1 (5 bases). The CDR3 covers 18 residues. Germline V lookup: CDR1 MNHEY, CDR2 SVGEGT. Trimming shortened V by 5 bases and J by 0 bases, and 22 bases separated the two germline ends. This CDR3 reads CASSPRGGSNLMNTEAFF. The CDR3 nucleotides read TGTGCCAGCAGTCCCCGTGGGGGGAGTAACCTAATGAACACTGAAGCTTTCTTT.

J is TRBJ2-7 and V is TRBV14, with D perhaps TRBD2 (5 bases). The V end was cut by 5 bases, the J end by 8 bases, with 16 bases between. CDR1 SGHDN and CDR2 FVKESK come from the germline V gene. The CDR3 is 13 residues long. CDR3 region: CASSEQRATQQYF. The DNA of the CDR3 is TGTGCCAGCAGCGAACAGAGGGCTACGCAGCAGTACTTC.

In regard to this clone: Sequence at one end of the junction differs from germline and may be a read error. The chain is built from TRBV7-7 and TRBJ2-2, with D possibly TRBD2 on 5 matching bases. CDR3 length: 14 amino acids. From germline, CDR1 is SSHAT and CDR2 FNYEAQ (reference sequence). The CDR3 region is CASSLGSGTGELFF. CDR3 coding DNA: TGTGCTAGCAGCTTAGGTTCGGGGACCGGGGAGCTGTTTTTT. Based on the CDR3 plus reference TRBV7-7 and TRBJ2-2, the full variable domain is GAGVSQSPRYKVTKRGQDVTLRCDPISSHATLYWYQQALGQGPEFLTYFNYEAQPDKSGLPSDRFSAERPEGSISTLTIQRTEQRDSAMYRCASSLGSGTGELFFGEGSRLTVL.

This chain connects TRBV11-1 to TRBJ1-1; D is uncertain. The germline V gene has CDR1 SGHAT and CDR2 FQDESV (reference sequence). CDR3 size: 16 residues. The V end lost 3 bases, the J end lost 1 base, and 15 bases lay between the germline ends. CDR3 protein: CASSFDRRTQNTEAFF. CDR3 DNA sequence: TGTGCCAGCAGCTTCGATAGGAGGACCCAGAACACTGAAGCTTTCTTT.

This chain links TRBV5-4 with TRBJ1-2; 11 bases map to TRBD1. CDR3 size: 16 residues. Looked up from germline, CDR1 is SGHNT and CDR2 is YYREEE (reference sequence). V lost 2 bases and J lost 3; bases outside the gene matches: 6. The DNA for the CDR3 is TGTGCCAGCAGCTTTCCGGGGGGACAGGGGGACTATGGCTACACCTTC. It codes for CASSFPGGQGDYGYTF.

The V gene is TRBV7-8, the J gene TRBJ2-1, with 9 bases fitting TRBD2. V lost 1 base, J lost 4 bases, and 8 bases stayed unmatched. CDR3 length: 17 amino acids. Germline V CDR1 and CDR2: SGHVS, FQNEAQ. CDR3 region: CASSLGRLAGRYNEQFF. The CDR3 region has the DNA TGTGCCAGCAGCTTAGGTAGGCTAGCGGGAAGGTACAATGAGCAGTTCTTC.

The chain employs TRBV3-1 (or the pseudogene TRBV3-2) and TRBJ1-1, with D unresolved. The CDR3 contains 13 residues. The germline gives CDR1 LGHDT, CDR2 YNNKEL (reference sequence). With 4 bases removed from V and 0 bases from J, the gap between germline ends came to 6 bases. The CDR3 coding sequence is TGTGCCAGCAGCCGCAGTGTGAACACTGAAGCTTTCTTT. Encoded protein: CASSRSVNTEAFF.

This clone was picked up one time. CDR3 coding DNA: TGTGCCATCAGTAGGGACTCGCCCCCAGATACGCAGTATTTT. It codes for CAISRDSPPDTQYF. The J gene is TRBJ2-3, the V gene TRBV10-3, with D tentatively TRBD2 (6 bases). Trimming took 5 bases from V and 4 from J, leaving 13 bases between them. Per germline, CDR1 ENHRY and CDR2 SYGVKD. The CDR3 spans 14 residues.

Concerning this clone: Other DNA sequences in this specimen translate into the identical CDR3. The V call is TRBV18, the J call TRBJ2-2, with 10 bases lining up with TRBD1. With 3 bases clipped from V and 4 bases from J, the junction kept 2 bases outside the gene matches. This CDR3 spans 15 amino acids. Germline CDR1 reads KGHSH; CDR2 reads LQKENI. For the CDR3, the DNA is TGTGCCAGCTCACCTGGGACAGGGGTCACCGGGGAGCTGTTTTTT. Translating it yields CASSPGTGVTGELFF.